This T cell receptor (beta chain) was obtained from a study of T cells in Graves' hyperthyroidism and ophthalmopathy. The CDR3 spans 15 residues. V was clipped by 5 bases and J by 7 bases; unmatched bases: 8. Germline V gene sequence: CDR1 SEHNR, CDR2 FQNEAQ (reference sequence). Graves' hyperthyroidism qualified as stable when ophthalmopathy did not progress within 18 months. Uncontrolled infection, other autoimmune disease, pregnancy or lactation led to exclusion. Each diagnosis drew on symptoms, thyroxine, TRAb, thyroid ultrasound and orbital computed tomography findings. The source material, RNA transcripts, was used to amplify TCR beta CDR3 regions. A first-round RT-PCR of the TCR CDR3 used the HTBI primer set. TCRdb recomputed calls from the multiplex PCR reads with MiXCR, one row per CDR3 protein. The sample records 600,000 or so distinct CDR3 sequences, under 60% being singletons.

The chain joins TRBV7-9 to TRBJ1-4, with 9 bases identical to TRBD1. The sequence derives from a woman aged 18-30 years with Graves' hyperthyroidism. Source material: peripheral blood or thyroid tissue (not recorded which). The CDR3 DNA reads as TGTGCCAGCAGCCTAAGGGGACAGGGAGGTGAAAAACTGTTTTTT. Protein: CASSLRGQGGEKLFF.